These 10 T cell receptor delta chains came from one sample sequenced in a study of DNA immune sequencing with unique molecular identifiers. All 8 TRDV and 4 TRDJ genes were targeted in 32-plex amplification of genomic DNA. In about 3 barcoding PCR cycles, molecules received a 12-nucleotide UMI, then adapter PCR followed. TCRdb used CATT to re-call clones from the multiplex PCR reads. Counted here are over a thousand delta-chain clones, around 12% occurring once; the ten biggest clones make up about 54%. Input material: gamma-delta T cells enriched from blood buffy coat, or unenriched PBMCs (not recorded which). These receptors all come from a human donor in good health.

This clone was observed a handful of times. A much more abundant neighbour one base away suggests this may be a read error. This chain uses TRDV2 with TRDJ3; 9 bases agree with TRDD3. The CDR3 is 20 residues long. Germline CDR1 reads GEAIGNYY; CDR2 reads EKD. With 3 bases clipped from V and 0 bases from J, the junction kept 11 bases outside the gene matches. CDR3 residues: CACDFTTGGRDSWDTRQMFF. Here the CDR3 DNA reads TGTGCCTGTGACTTTACTACTGGGGGACGCGACTCCTGGGACACCCGACAGATGTTTTTC.

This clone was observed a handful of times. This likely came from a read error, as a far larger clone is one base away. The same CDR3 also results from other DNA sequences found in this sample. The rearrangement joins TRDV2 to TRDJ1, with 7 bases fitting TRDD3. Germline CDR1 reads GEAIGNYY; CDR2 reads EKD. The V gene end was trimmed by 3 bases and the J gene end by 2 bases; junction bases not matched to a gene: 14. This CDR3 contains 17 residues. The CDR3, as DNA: TGTGCCTGTGACTCCCTCCTGGGGGCTCCCAATACCGATAAACTCATCTTT. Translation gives CACDSLLGAPNTDKLIF.

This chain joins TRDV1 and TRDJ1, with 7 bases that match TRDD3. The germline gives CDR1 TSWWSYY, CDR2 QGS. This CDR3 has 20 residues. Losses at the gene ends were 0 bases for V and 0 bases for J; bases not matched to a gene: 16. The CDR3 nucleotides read TGTGCTCTTGGGGAACTAAGACTATTCTTCTCTGGGGGCCACACCGATAAACTCATCTTT. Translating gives CALGELRLFFSGGHTDKLIF.

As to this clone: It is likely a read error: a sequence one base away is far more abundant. CDR3 loop: CALGGYLSSFTRTWGIRRADKLIF. The CDR3 nucleotides read TGTGCTCTTGGGGGCTATCTCTCTTCCTTTACGCGTACCTGGGGGATACGGAGGGCCGATAAACTCATCTTT. This chain uses TRDV1 with TRDJ1; 12 bases map to TRDD3. Here the J gene was assigned by germline matching of the DNA, as TCRdb has none. The length of the CDR3 is 24 residues. From germline, CDR1 is TSWWSYY and CDR2 QGS. V dropped 4 bases and J dropped 3; count of bases not matched to a gene: 30.

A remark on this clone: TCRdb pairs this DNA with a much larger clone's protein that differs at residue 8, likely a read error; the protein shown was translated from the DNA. As DNA, the CDR3 is TGTGCCTGTGCCCAACTGGGGTATAGGGACGATAAACTCATCTTT. It yields the protein CACAQLGYRDDKLIF. The V and J genes are TRDV2 and TRDJ1; 7 bases are shared with TRDD3. Germline values: CDR1 GEAIGNYY, CDR2 EKD. The CDR3 has 15 residues. The junction had 12 bases not matched to a gene; V was cut back by 5 bases and J by 4 bases.

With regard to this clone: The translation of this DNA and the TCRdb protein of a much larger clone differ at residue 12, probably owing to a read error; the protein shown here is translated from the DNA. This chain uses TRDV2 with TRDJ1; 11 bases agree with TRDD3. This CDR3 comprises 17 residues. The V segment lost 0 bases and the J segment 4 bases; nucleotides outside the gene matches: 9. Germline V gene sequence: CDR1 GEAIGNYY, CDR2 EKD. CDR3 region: CACDTVGGYAGNDKLIF. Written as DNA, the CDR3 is TGTGCCTGTGACACCGTTGGGGGATACGCTGGGAACGATAAACTCATCTTT.

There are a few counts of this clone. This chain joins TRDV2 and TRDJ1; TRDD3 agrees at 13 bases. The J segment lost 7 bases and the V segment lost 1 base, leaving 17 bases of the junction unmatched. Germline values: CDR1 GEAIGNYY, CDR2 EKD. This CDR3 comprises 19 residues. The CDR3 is CACDTIRRTGGYELAKLIF. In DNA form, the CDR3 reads TGTGCCTGTGACACGATCCGGCGTACTGGGGGATACGAACTGGCTAAACTCATCTTT.

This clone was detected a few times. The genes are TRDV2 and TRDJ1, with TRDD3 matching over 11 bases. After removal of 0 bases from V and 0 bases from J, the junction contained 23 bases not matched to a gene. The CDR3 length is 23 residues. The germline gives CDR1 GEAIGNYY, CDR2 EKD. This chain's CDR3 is CACDTVIGLPAHMGDTYTDKLIF. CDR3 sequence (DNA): TGTGCCTGTGACACCGTTATCGGTCTTCCTGCACACATGGGGGATACGTACACCGATAAACTCATCTTT.

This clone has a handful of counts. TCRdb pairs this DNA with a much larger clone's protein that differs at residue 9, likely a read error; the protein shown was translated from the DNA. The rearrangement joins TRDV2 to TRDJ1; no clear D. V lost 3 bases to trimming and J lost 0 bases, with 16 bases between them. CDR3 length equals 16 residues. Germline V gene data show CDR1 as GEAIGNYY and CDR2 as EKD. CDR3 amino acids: CACDPSDRRYTDKLIF. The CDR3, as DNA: TGTGCCTGTGACCCGTCCGATCGGAGGTACACCGATAAACTCATCTTT.

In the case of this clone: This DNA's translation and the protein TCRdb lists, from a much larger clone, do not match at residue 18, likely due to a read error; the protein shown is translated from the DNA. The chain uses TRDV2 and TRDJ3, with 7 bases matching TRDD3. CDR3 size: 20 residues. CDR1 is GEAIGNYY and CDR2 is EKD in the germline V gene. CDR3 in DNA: TGTGCCTGTGACACGGGAAGCCTGGGGGTCGGCTCCTGGGACACCCGACAGATATTTTTC. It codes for CACDTGSLGVGSWDTRQIFF.